Included here is one T cell receptor beta chain sequence, with context. Its matching antigen is unknown. This sample was taken from a study of cytomegalovirus exposure and HLA in healthy donors. Study-wide background: Assignment to the Caucasian-associated ancestry cluster applied to around four fifths of the approximately 400 genotyped donors.

The PCR had 60 Vbeta and 13 Jbeta primers. Using immunoSEQ multiplex PCR, the repertoire was profiled, and TCRdb retains in-frame clones only, with some absent. The sample carries 99,000 or so clones, over 70% recorded once. Regarding the study as a whole: TCR beta chains numbering some 150 were designated cytomegalovirus-associated. With later analysis, a missense DCLRE1C variant became linked to TCR beta V- and J-gene trimming. Productive rates of about 87% or about 30% were seen for most TCR beta V segments in an earlier analysis.

The clonotype was recovered from a man in his forties in good health and CMV-seronegative. Sequencing input: PBMCs.

In DNA, the CDR3 is TGTGCCAGTACAAAGGAGGTGACCTCCTACAATGAGCAGTTCTTC. Translating it yields CASTKEVTSYNEQFF. J is TRBJ2-1 and V is TRBV6-1; a weak D match, TRBD2 (5 bases). This CDR3 has 15 residues. The germline CDR1 and CDR2 sequences are MNHNS and SASEGT. V was clipped by 9 bases and J by 0 bases, with 15 bases between them.